This T cell receptor (beta chain) stems from a study of shared clonotypes between healthy human individuals. General study results and limits: The study found lower generation probabilities in non-shared clonotypes than in those shared by all four donors. Roughly 5% of naive CD4 clonotypes were common to four donors. At large depth, rarefaction still showed sorted-subset sequencing to be incomplete.

With 6 bases removed from V and 2 bases from J, the gap between germline ends came to 8 bases. This CDR3 spans 11 amino acids. Germline assignment: CDR1 DFQATT and CDR2 SNEGSKA (reference sequence). Turning to this clone: Its antigen is unknown. Additional DNA sequences in this sample encode the identical CDR3.

As processed by the authors: Junction-only sequences without quality scores came from ImmunoSEQ, so filtering differed. The table came from immunoSEQ multiplex PCR; TCRdb's copy has only in-frame clones and leaves some out. The V and J calls and clone size were taken over from that table, and D and trimming were inferred from the DNA. Among about 700,000 clones, roughly 70% were seen once, and the ten largest hold approximately 1.8%. This TCR came from a woman in her 30s in good health. Sequencing was done on a sample of memory CD4+ T cells sorted from blood. The subset here: CD45RA-negative fraction. The V call is TRBV20-1, the J call TRBJ2-7; D uncertain. The CDR3 loop is CSALRTYEQYF. CDR3 nucleotides: TGCAGTGCACTGAGGACCTACGAGCAGTACTTC.